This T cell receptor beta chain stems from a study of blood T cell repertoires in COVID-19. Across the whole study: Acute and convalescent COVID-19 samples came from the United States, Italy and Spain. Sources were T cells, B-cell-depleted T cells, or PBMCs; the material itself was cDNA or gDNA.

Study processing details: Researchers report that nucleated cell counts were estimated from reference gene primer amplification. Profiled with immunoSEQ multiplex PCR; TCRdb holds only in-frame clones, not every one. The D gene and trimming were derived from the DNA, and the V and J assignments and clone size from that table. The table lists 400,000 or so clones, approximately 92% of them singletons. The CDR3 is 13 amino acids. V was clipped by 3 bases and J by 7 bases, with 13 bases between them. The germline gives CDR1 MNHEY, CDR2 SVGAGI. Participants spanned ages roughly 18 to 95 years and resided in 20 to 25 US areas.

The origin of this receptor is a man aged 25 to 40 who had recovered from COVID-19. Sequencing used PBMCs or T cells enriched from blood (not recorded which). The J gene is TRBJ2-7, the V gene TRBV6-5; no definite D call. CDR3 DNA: TGTGCCAGCAGTTATGCAGGCGTAGGAGAGCAGTACTTC. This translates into CASSYAGVGEQYF.